The text below deals with one T cell receptor beta chain. Its cognate antigen is unknown. The read ends 3 residues before the CDR3 terminus; that terminus is restored from the germline J gene. Trimming removed 6 bases from V and 4 bases from J, with 22 bases in between. This CDR3 contains 17 residues. The germline V gene has CDR1 SGHRS and CDR2 YFSETQ. This sample is part of a study of Tregs in tolerant kidney transplant recipients. Study details: Mixed chimerism was transient after nonmyeloablative marrow transplants from related graft donors.

Using immunoSEQ multiplex PCR, the repertoire was profiled, and TCRdb retains in-frame clones only, with some absent. Listed are some 52,000 clones; roughly 0.89% falls within the top ten. Whole-study findings and limits: Nucleotide sequences could not be compared across some patients' samples due to primer changes.

Unstimulated Tregs (CD4+CD25+CD127-) and CD4+CD25- non-Tregs were sorted from PBMCs. The chain recombines TRBV5-1 with TRBJ2-2, with a possible D match to TRBD2 (5 bases). The sequencing here drew on CD4+ T cells from blood, taken before the transplant. The clonotype comes from a human donor who received a combined kidney and bone marrow transplant. The CDR3 bases that were read are TGCGCCAGCATCACATCCCCAAGTGGACTGGGCACCGGGGAG. This codes for CASITSPSGLGTGE. The whole CDR3 region reads CASITSPSGLGTGELFF.